The 29 T cell receptor beta chains presented below share a single source sample, sequenced in a study of blood T cell repertoires in COVID-19. Assay used: immunoSEQ multiplex PCR; TCRdb lists only in-frame clones, some missing. The sample lists just over 150,000 clones, 70% to 85% occurring once. The sequencing sample was made of peripheral blood. Every receptor here comes from an elderly woman with acute or convalescent COVID-19.

Details on this clone: Other DNA sequences in the sample encode the same CDR3. V gene TRBV5-1 combines with J gene TRBJ1-5, with 7 bases matching TRBD1. The V segment lost 0 bases and the J segment 4 bases; nucleotides outside the gene matches: 4. Germline V CDR1 and CDR2: SGHRS, YFSETQ. This CDR3 comprises 15 residues. The CDR3 DNA reads as TGCGCCAGCAGCTTGGATTCAGGGGGGAATCAGCCCCAGCATTTT. Protein sequence: CASSLDSGGNQPQHF.

This clone was observed a single time. The chain couples TRBV12-3 or TRBV12-4 to TRBJ1-5; TRBD1 matches 8 bases. This CDR3 spans 13 amino acids. The J segment lost 5 bases and the V segment lost 8 bases, leaving 5 bases of the junction unmatched. CDR3 in amino acids: CASLDRGYQPQHF. The CDR3 nucleotides are TGTGCCAGCCTTGACAGGGGCTATCAGCCCCAGCATTTT.

This clone has only one observation. This rearrangement joins TRBV15 to TRBJ2-1, with 9 bases matching TRBD2. This CDR3 is 17 amino acids long. After removal of 6 bases from V and 8 bases from J, the junction contained 17 bases not matched to a gene. Germline CDR1 and CDR2: LNHNV and YYDKDF (reference sequence). The CDR3 nucleotides read TGTGCCACCAGGGCGGGGGTCGGTAGCGGGAGTGATGATGAGCAGTTCTTC. It encodes CATRAGVGSGSDDEQFF.

The rearrangement joins TRBV11-2 to TRBJ1-2; D is uncertain. Trimming took off 0 bases at V and 0 bases at J, with 11 bases between the two ends. Germline CDR1 is SGHAT and CDR2 is FQNNGV. This CDR3 comprises 16 residues. Written as DNA, the CDR3 is TGTGCCAGCAGCTTAGAGTCGGGGTCGGCTAACTATGGCTACACCTTC. Translating gives CASSLESGSANYGYTF.

V and J are TRBV30 and TRBJ1-6, with unresolved D. CDR3 length: 16 amino acids. Germline CDR1 GTSNPN, CDR2 SVGIG (reference sequence). V lost 3 bases to trimming and J lost 0 bases, with 12 bases between them. CDR3 in DNA: TGTGCCTGGAGGATTTCGGGTACCTCCTATAATTCACCCCTCCACTTT. Protein product: CAWRISGTSYNSPLHF.

V is TRBV19 and J is TRBJ2-2; 8 bases agree with TRBD2. After removal of 1 base from V and 2 bases from J, the junction contained 6 bases not matched to a gene. Germline-derived CDR1 and CDR2 are LNHDA and SQIVND (reference sequence). The CDR3 covers 17 residues. CDR3 sequence (DNA): TGTGCCAGTAGTATAGTCGTTCTAGCGGGCAACACCGGGGAGCTGTTTTTT. Its protein is CASSIVVLAGNTGELFF. The whole variable domain, filled in from reference TRBV19 and TRBJ2-2, reads DGGITQSPKYLFRKEGQNVTLSCEQNLNHDAMYWYRQDPGQGLRLIYYSQIVNDFQKGDIAEGYSVSREKKESFPLTVTSAQKNPTAFYLCASSIVVLAGNTGELFFGEGSRLTVL.

This chain links TRBV7-2 with TRBJ2-7; D is unresolved. The V end was cut by 6 bases, the J end by 2 bases, with 14 bases between. The germline V gene encodes CDR1 SGHTA and CDR2 FQGNSA. The CDR3 totals 14 residues. The chain's CDR3 is CASSPLRSTYEQYF. As DNA, the CDR3 is TGTGCCAGCAGTCCTCTCCGGTCGACCTACGAGCAGTACTTC.

V and J are TRBV2 and TRBJ2-1, with 7 bases lining up with TRBD2. Per germline, CDR1 SNHLY and CDR2 FYNNEI. V lost 5 bases, J lost 0 bases, and 7 bases stayed unmatched. This CDR3 region has 16 residues. CDR3 sequence: CASSPRGGSSYNEQFF. In nucleotides, the CDR3 is TGTGCCAGCAGTCCTCGGGGCGGGAGCTCCTACAATGAGCAGTTCTTC. Supplemented by reference TRBV2 and TRBJ2-1, the full variable domain reads EPEVTQTPSHQVTQMGQEVILRCVPISNHLYFYWYRQILGQKVEFLVSFYNNEISEKSEIFDDQFSVERPDGSNFTLKIRSTKLEDSAMYFCASSPRGGSSYNEQFFGPGTRLTVL.

The V and J genes are TRBV18 and TRBJ2-4, with D uncertain. The CDR3 loop spans 15 amino acids. CDR1 is KGHSH, CDR2 LQKENI, per germline. V was trimmed by 3 bases and J by 0 bases, leaving 9 bases between them. In DNA form, the CDR3 reads TGTGCCAGCTCACCCGCGGTTAGAGCCAAAAACATTCAGTACTTC. This translates into CASSPAVRAKNIQYF. Looking up the rest from reference TRBV18 and TRBJ2-4 gives the full variable domain: NAGVMQNPRHLVRRRGQEARLRCSPMKGHSHVYWYRQLPEEGLKFMVYLQKENIIDESGMPKERFSAEFPKEGPSILRIQQVVRGDSAAYFCASSPAVRAKNIQYFGAGTRLSVL.

This chain joins TRBV28 and TRBJ2-2; no clear D. The CDR3 is 12 residues long. CDR1 MDHEN and CDR2 SYDVKM come from the germline V gene. V lost 3 bases, J lost 7 bases, and 6 bases lay in between. The CDR3 coding sequence is TGTGCCAGCAGTTTGAGGATCGGGGAGCTGTTTTTT. Translation gives CASSLRIGELFF.

This clone was recorded a few times. The chain is built from TRBV19 and TRBJ1-4; D ambiguous. CDR1 LNHDA and CDR2 SQIVND come from the germline V gene (reference sequence). V gave up 6 bases and J gave up 2 bases, with 16 bases separating them. The CDR3 length is 16 residues. CDR3 sequence reads: CASSPPGGSTNEKLFF. The CDR3 region has the DNA TGTGCCAGTAGCCCACCCGGCGGGTCGACTAATGAAAAACTGTTTTTT. Drawing the rest from reference TRBV19 and TRBJ1-4, the complete variable domain is DGGITQSPKYLFRKEGQNVTLSCEQNLNHDAMYWYRQDPGQGLRLIYYSQIVNDFQKGDIAEGYSVSREKKESFPLTVTSAQKNPTAFYLCASSPPGGSTNEKLFFGSGTQLSVL.

This chain connects TRBV2 to TRBJ2-7, with D tentatively TRBD2 (5 bases). This CDR3 spans 14 amino acids. CDR1 is SNHLY and CDR2 is FYNNEI in the germline V gene. Trimming took off 7 bases at V and 0 bases at J, with 13 bases between the two ends. The CDR3 spells CASTQDLSSYEQYF. The CDR3 nucleotides read TGTGCCAGCACCCAGGACTTAAGCTCCTACGAGCAGTACTTC.

This clone was found many times. V is TRBV19 and J is TRBJ2-3, with TRBD2 identical over 9 bases. Germline assignment: CDR1 LNHDA and CDR2 SQIVND (reference sequence). The V gene end was trimmed by 4 bases and the J gene end by 6 bases; junction bases not matched to a gene: 2. There are 13 residues in the CDR3. The CDR3 DNA sequence: TGTGCCAGTAGTAGGCGGGAGGGGGATACGCAGTATTTT. Translating it yields CASSRREGDTQYF.

This clone came up a few times. The chain recombines TRBV12-5 with TRBJ2-2; 9 nucleotides line up with TRBD2. V lost 6 bases and J lost 3; bases outside the gene matches: 5. The V gene's germline CDR1 is LGHNT and CDR2 FRNRAP. This CDR3 region has 15 residues. For the CDR3, the DNA is TGTGCTAGTGGGACGGGACTAGCCCACACCGGGGAGCTGTTTTTT. This gives the protein CASGTGLAHTGELFF.

This chain links TRBV5-1 with TRBJ1-2; D possibly corresponds to TRBD1 (5 bases). The CDR3 length is 13 residues. V gave up 2 bases and J gave up 7 bases, with 12 bases separating them. In germline, CDR1 is SGHRS, CDR2 YFSETQ. CDR3 sequence (DNA): TGCGCCAGCAGCTTTACCTCCCAGGGTGGCTACACCTTC. This encodes CASSFTSQGGYTF.

The CDR3 is CASSEGDSNSPLHF. In DNA form, the CDR3 reads TGTGCCAGCAGTGAAGGGGACAGTAATTCACCCCTCCACTTT. The chain couples TRBV2 to TRBJ1-6, with 7 bases lining up with TRBD1. Germline V gene data show CDR1 as SNHLY and CDR2 as FYNNEI. CDR3 length: 14 amino acids. Trimming at V came to 1 base and at J to 6 bases, leaving 0 bases not matched to a gene. Full variable domain (remainder filled in from reference TRBV2 and TRBJ1-6): EPEVTQTPSHQVTQMGQEVILRCVPISNHLYFYWYRQILGQKVEFLVSFYNNEISEKSEIFDDQFSVERPDGSNFTLKIRSTKLEDSAMYFCASSEGDSNSPLHFGNGTRLTVT.

CDR3 in amino acids: CASSQYRGRGAKNIQYF. CDR3 nucleotides: TGTGCCAGCAGCCAATACAGGGGGCGCGGGGCCAAAAACATTCAGTACTTC. The rearrangement links TRBV3-1 (or the pseudogene TRBV3-2) to TRBJ2-4; 9 bases line up with TRBD1. Germline V gives CDR1 LGHDT, CDR2 YNNKEL (reference sequence). The CDR3 has 17 residues. The J segment lost 1 base and the V segment lost 2 bases, leaving 6 bases of the junction unmatched.

The chain has TRBV2 and TRBJ1-5; D call uncertain. This CDR3 comprises 14 residues. V was shortened by 8 bases and J by 0 bases, with 11 bases between the two germline ends. The V gene's germline CDR1 is SNHLY and CDR2 FYNNEI. The CDR3 region has the DNA TGTGCCAGCTCGCGGTCTTATAGCAATCAGCCCCAGCATTTT. The encoded protein is CASSRSYSNQPQHF.

The chain combines TRBV4-1 with TRBJ1-2, with D perhaps matching TRBD1 (6 bases). The germline V and J ends were trimmed by 1 base and 3 bases, with 9 bases remaining between them. Germline CDR1 reads MGHRA; CDR2 reads YSYEKL. This CDR3 is built from 14 residues. CDR3 nucleotide sequence: TGCGCCAGCAGCCAAGTAGGACAGCACTATGGCTACACCTTC. Protein product: CASSQVGQHYGYTF.

This clone was counted a few times. The J gene is TRBJ2-5, the V gene TRBV4-1; tentative D call: TRBD1 (6 bases). Germline loops: CDR1 MGHRA, CDR2 YSYEKL. V was clipped by 9 bases and J by 5 bases, with 13 bases between them. The CDR3 covers 12 residues. CDR3 DNA: TGCGCCAGAAGTCGTACAGGGGAGACCCAGTACTTC. It translates to CARSRTGETQYF.

This rearrangement joins TRBV6-4 to TRBJ2-7; 9 bases line up with TRBD1. V lost 6 bases, J lost 5 bases, and 8 bases stayed unmatched. The CDR3 is 14 amino acids. Germline CDR1 and CDR2: MRHNA and SNTAGT. Here the CDR3 DNA reads TGTGCCAGCAGCCGGACAGGGGCAGGGGACGAGCAGTACTTC. Residues: CASSRTGAGDEQYF.

The CDR3 nucleotides read TGCGCCAGCAGCCAAGGGGCGGGTCCCTGGGCGGATACGCAGTATTTT. The encoded protein is CASSQGAGPWADTQYF. The chain has TRBV4-3 and TRBJ2-3; a weak D match, TRBD2 (5 bases). In germline, CDR1 is LGHNA, CDR2 YSLEER. Trimming cost V 1 base and J 6 bases, with 17 bases left between them. This CDR3 comprises 16 residues.

V is TRBV20-1 and J is TRBJ2-7; 11 bases fit TRBD1. V trimming: 3 bases; J trimming: 6 bases; junction bases outside the gene matches: 7. Per the germline V gene, CDR1 is DFQATT and CDR2 is SNEGSKA (reference sequence). The CDR3 loop spans 14 amino acids. The CDR3 spells CSASVWDRGVEQYF. Here the CDR3 DNA reads TGCAGTGCTAGTGTATGGGACAGGGGGGTCGAGCAGTACTTC.

The chain recombines TRBV6-5 with TRBJ1-2; a possible D gene is TRBD1 (6 bases). Germline CDR1 MNHEY, CDR2 SVGAGI. The CDR3 has 15 residues. V was clipped by 4 bases and J by 1 base, with 13 bases between them. CDR3 nucleotides: TGTGCCAGCAGTTCTCGGGGGGCGGATAACTATGGCTACACCTTC. It codes for CASSSRGADNYGYTF.

J is TRBJ2-2 and V is TRBV15; weak D call: TRBD1 (6 bases). Germline CDR1 is LNHNV and CDR2 is YYDKDF (reference sequence). The CDR3 is 15 residues long. The ends were cut back, 0 bases at V and 6 bases at J, with 11 bases in the middle. This chain's CDR3 is CATSRDGQQAGELFF. The CDR3, as DNA: TGTGCCACCAGCAGAGATGGACAGCAGGCCGGGGAGCTGTTTTTT.

The chain is built from TRBV30 and TRBJ2-1; tentatively, D is TRBD2 (6 bases). Germline values: CDR1 GTSNPN, CDR2 SVGIG (reference sequence). This CDR3 contains 15 residues. The V end lost 2 bases, the J end lost 6 bases, and 17 bases lay between the germline ends. The CDR3 nucleotides read TGTGCCTGGAGTCCCTTTTGGCGGGACTCCAATGAGCAGTTCTTC. As protein: CAWSPFWRDSNEQFF. Based on the CDR3 plus reference TRBV30 and TRBJ2-1, the full variable domain is SQTIHQWPATLVQPVGSPLSLECTVEGTSNPNLYWYRQAAGRGLQLLFYSVGIGQISSEVPQNLSASRPQDRQFILSSKKLLLSDSGFYLCAWSPFWRDSNEQFFGPGTRLTVL.

This clone was picked up one time. This chain links TRBV15 with TRBJ1-4; the D is unclear. There are 15 residues in the CDR3. CDR1 is LNHNV and CDR2 is YYDKDF in the germline V gene (reference sequence). The V end was cut by 5 bases, the J end by 0 bases, with 10 bases between. CDR3 coding DNA: TGTGCCACCAGCGCAAGACAAGCAACTAATGAAAAACTGTTTTTT. As protein: CATSARQATNEKLFF.

This chain connects TRBV21-1 to TRBJ1-1; the DNA was not compared with TRBD1, the D call given in the table. TRBV21-1 is a pseudogene segment. The CDR3 is made up of 17 amino acids. In DNA form, the CDR3 reads TGTGCCAGCAGCCTCGGGACAGGGGGCGTACTTACTTCTGAAGCTTTCTTT. Amino acids: CASSLGTGGVLTSEAFF.

The rearrangement links TRBV30 to TRBJ1-1, with D perhaps matching TRBD1 (6 bases). This CDR3 spans 14 amino acids. Trimming removed 4 bases from V and 6 bases from J, with 18 bases in between. Germline V gene sequence: CDR1 GTSNPN, CDR2 SVGIG (reference sequence). CDR3 region: CAWTTGRRTAEAFF. CDR3 in DNA: TGTGCCTGGACCACAGGGCGACGAACCGCTGAAGCTTTCTTT.